This T cell receptor beta chain was profiled in a study of T cells in Graves' hyperthyroidism and ophthalmopathy. This clonotype was counted at least ten times. The antigen remains undetermined. Points from the study as a whole: Ophthalmopathy and stable hyperthyroidism were separated by a 13 V-J model.

Amplification of TCR beta CDR3 regions was performed using RNA transcripts as template. The HTBI primer set served for first-round RT-PCR of the TCR CDR3. A single record per CDR3 protein comes from TCRdb applying MiXCR to the multiplex PCR reads. The sample has roughly 510,000 distinct CDR3 sequences, 40% to 50% seen once. V was cut by 2 bases and J by 1 base, with 19 bases left in between. The germline CDR1 and CDR2 sequences are SEHNR and FQNEAQ (reference sequence). The CDR3 sequence is 18 residues long. The sequenced material came from peripheral blood or thyroid tissue (not recorded which). This sequence originates from an adult woman with Graves' disease, either hyperthyroidism or ophthalmopathy (not recorded which). The gene calls are TRBV7-9 and TRBJ2-3; weak D call: TRBD2 (5 bases). CDR3 sequence: CASSLNFLKASRTDTQYF. CDR3 coding DNA: TGTGCCAGCAGCTTAAACTTTCTCAAGGCTAGCCGCACAGATACGCAGTATTTT.